The source of this T cell receptor (beta chain) is a study of blood T cell repertoires in COVID-19. Background on the study: Material from acute and convalescent COVID-19 was sourced from the United States, Italy and Spain. T cells, B-cell-depleted T cells, or PBMCs provided the cDNA or gDNA that served as material.

The germline CDR1 and CDR2 sequences are LGHNA and YNFKEQ. The V and J ends lost 6 bases and 0 bases respectively, with 16 bases between them. The CDR3 loop spans 16 amino acids. In the authors' methods: Amplification of reference gene primers was used by the study to estimate nucleated cell counts. Generated by immunoSEQ multiplex PCR, the TCRdb table keeps only in-frame clones and is missing some. The D gene and trimming were derived from the DNA, and the V and J assignments and clone size from that table. The top ten hold 3% to 4.5% of the sample, which has almost 350,000 clones, roughly 90% seen once.

The rearrangement links TRBV4-2 to TRBJ2-3, with unresolved D. This TCR was recovered from a woman aged 55-69 years with COVID-19, enrolled during active disease. Sequencing was done on a sample of peripheral blood. DNA for the CDR3: TGTGCCAGCAGTCGAGTGGATGGCGGTAGCACAGATACGCAGTATTTT. Protein: CASSRVDGGSTDTQYF.